This T cell receptor beta chain was retrieved from a study of early T cells in non-severe SARS-CoV-2 infection. Across the whole study: Bulk RNA taken from unsorted whole blood was sequenced, leaving chains unpaired.

In the case of this clonotype: The antigen is unknown.

The CDR3 covers 13 residues. Trimming shortened V by 7 bases and J by 1 base, and 10 bases separated the two germline ends. Points from the study as a whole: VDJdb matching favored anti-spike CD8 responses, missing private and CD4 specificities.

Attached unique molecular identifiers marked individual cDNA molecules. MiXCR, applied by TCRdb to the 5' RACE reads, yields one record per CDR3 protein. Of approximately 27,000 distinct CDR3 sequences in the sample, roughly 6% were seen once. This clonotype was sampled from an adult who was a healthcare worker with PCR-confirmed SARS-CoV-2 infection or an uninfected control (not recorded which). Sequenced: whole blood. The rearrangement links TRBV12-3 or TRBV12-4 to TRBJ1-1; D uncertain. CDR3 region: CASIYLGNTEAFF. The CDR3, as DNA: TGTGCCAGCATATATCTGGGGAACACTGAAGCTTTCTTT.